Detailed here is one T cell receptor (beta chain). Its antigen is unidentified. One entry per CDR3 protein, called by TCRdb with MiXCR from the reads. This sample has about 490,000 distinct CDR3 sequences, with approximately 26% found just once. J gave up 6 bases and V 6 bases, and 7 bases lay outside the gene matches. Germline CDR1 and CDR2: MGHRA and YSYEKL. The CDR3 covers 15 residues. This sample was included in a study of T cell repertoires in cytomegalovirus infection. Study-level background: It can be stated that public TCR beta signatures indicated CMV infection as well as a matching HLA type.

Study results and caveats: The cumulative frequency of public TCR beta families distinguished individuals who carried CMV together with the relevant HLA. Dominant in the ex vivo response were TCR beta clonotypes restricted by HLA-C and specific for CMV.

The TCR originated in a human donor in good health (CMV status not recorded). Some clones in this sample may be carry-over from other donors' samples. Sequenced: PBMCs. This chain uses TRBV4-1 with TRBJ2-1; 11 nucleotides agree with TRBD1. CDR3 nucleotides: TGCGCCAGCAGGGGTTGGGACAGGGGGGGCAATGAGCAGTTCTTC. Encoded protein: CASRGWDRGGNEQFF.